The rows below give T cell receptor beta chains drawn from one sample of a study of sequential checkpoint blockade in melanoma. The assay was immunoSEQ multiplex PCR, and TCRdb's table has in-frame clones only and misses some. The profile shows under 25,000 clones, around four fifths of them singletons. Sequencing was performed on CD8+ T cells sorted from blood (inferred from file names), taken from a patient given nivolumab and ipilimumab in sequence. These receptors came from a human donor with melanoma. Both conserved end residues are part of each CDR3. A D gene is named only where the DNA matches it firmly. Expanded clones are given a class, and other clones once, few, many or no size at all.

size | J | D | V | DNA | CDR3
. | TRBJ2-7 | . | TRBV7-9 | TGTGCCAGCAGCTTAGTCGGGAGCGGCTACGAGCAGTACTTC | CASSLVGSGYEQYF
. | TRBJ2-7 | . | TRBV5-1 | TGCGCCAGCAGCTTGACGGGGACCTACGAGCAGTACTTC | CASSLTGTYEQYF
few | TRBJ2-7 | . | TRBV19 | TGTGCCAGTATCCAGGAGGGCGGTGAGCAGTACTTC | CASIQEGGEQYF
. | TRBJ2-1 | . | TRBV19 | TGTGCCAGTAGCCTAGCGAGCTTCAATGAGCAGTTCTTC | CASSLASFNEQFF
. | TRBJ1-1 | . | TRBV27 | TGTGCCAGCAGTTTTCTGGGGCAAAACACTGAAGCTTTCTTT | CASSFLGQNTEAFF
. | TRBJ1-5 | . | TRBV19 | TGTGCCAGTAAAGTGATAGGGCAGGGAAATCAGCCCCAGCATTTT | CASKVIGQGNQPQHF
. | TRBJ1-5 | . | TRBV7-7 | TGTGCCAGCAGCCCCCCCCTGAGCAATCAGCCCCAGCATTTT | CASSPPLSNQPQHF
. | TRBJ1-1 | TRBD1 | TRBV7-8 | TGTGCCAGCAGCCCTAGGACAGGGGGCTCCACTGAAGCTTTCTTT | CASSPRTGGSTEAFF
. | TRBJ1-1 | . | TRBV7-2 | TGTGCCAGCAGCTTAGAGACTCCCCCGAACACTGAAGCTTTCTTT | CASSLETPPNTEAFF
. | TRBJ2-7 | TRBD1 | TRBV7-9 | TGTGCCAGCAGCCTCAGCCTAGACAGGGTTCAAGCCGAGCAGTACTTC | CASSLSLDRVQAEQYF
. | TRBJ2-7 | . | TRBV4-1 | TGCGCCAGCAGCCTGGGACTGGCGAGCTCCTACGAGCAGTACTTC | CASSLGLASSYEQYF
. | TRBJ1-2 | . | TRBV18 | TGTGCCAGCTCAGGAGTGGCAGGGCTCTATGGCTACACCTTC | CASSGVAGLYGYTF
. | TRBJ2-2 | TRBD2 | TRBV10-2 | TGCGCCTCCACCGGGACTAGCTCACCGAGGGGCACCGGGGAGCTGTTTTTT | CASTGTSSPRGTGELFF